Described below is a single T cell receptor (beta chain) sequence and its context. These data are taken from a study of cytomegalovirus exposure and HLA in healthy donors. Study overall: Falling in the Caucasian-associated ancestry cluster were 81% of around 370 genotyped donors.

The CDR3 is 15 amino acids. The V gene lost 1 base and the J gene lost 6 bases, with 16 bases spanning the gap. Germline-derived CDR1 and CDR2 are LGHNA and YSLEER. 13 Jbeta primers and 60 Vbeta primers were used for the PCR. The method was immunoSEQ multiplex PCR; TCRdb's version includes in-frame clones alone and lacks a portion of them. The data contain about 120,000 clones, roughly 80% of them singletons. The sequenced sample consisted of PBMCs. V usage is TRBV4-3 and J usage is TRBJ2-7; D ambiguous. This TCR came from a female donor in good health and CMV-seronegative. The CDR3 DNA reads TGCGCCAGCAGCCAAGTTTTAGGAGCCCACCGCGAGCAGTACTTC. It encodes CASSQVLGAHREQYF.